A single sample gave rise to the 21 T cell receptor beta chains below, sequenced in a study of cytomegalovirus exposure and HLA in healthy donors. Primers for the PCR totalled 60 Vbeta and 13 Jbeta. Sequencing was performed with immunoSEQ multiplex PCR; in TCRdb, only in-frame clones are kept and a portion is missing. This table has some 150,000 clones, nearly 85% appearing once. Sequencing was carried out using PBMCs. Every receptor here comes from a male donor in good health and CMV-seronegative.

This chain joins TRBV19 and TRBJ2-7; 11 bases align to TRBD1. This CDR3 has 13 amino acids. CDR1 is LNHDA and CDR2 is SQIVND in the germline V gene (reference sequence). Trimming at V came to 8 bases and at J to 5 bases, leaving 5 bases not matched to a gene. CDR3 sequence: CASSRDRGDEQYF. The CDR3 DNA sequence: TGTGCCAGTTCCCGGGACAGGGGGGACGAGCAGTACTTC. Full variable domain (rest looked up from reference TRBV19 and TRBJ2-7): DGGITQSPKYLFRKEGQNVTLSCEQNLNHDAMYWYRQDPGQGLRLIYYSQIVNDFQKGDIAEGYSVSREKKESFPLTVTSAQKNPTAFYLCASSRDRGDEQYFGPGTRLTVT.

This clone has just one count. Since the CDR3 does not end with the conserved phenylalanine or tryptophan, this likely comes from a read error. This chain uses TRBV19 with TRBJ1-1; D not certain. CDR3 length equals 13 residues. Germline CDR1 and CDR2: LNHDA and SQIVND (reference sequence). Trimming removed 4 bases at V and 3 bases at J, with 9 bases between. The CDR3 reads CASSTGIDTEAFL. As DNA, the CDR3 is TGTGCCAGTAGTACGGGAATAGACACTGAAGCTTTCCTT.

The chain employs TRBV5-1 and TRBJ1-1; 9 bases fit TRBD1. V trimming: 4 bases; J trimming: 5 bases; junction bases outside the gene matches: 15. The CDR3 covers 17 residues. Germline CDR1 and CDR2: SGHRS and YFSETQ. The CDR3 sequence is CASSMGPGTGSGTEAFF. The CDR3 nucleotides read TGCGCCAGCAGCATGGGTCCCGGGACAGGGTCGGGAACTGAAGCTTTCTTT.

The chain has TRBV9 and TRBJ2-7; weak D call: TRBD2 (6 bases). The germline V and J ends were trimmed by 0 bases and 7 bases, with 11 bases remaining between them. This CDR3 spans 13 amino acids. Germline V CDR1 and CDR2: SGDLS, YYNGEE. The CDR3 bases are TGTGCCAGCAGCGTAGATGTAGGGACTGAGCAGTACTTC. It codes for CASSVDVGTEQYF.

CDR3 nucleotides: TGTGCCATCAGTATGGACAGGGATGGCACAGATACGCAGTATTTT. The encoded protein is CAISMDRDGTDTQYF. The chain links TRBV10-3 to TRBJ2-3; 8 nucleotides align to TRBD1. CDR1 is ENHRY and CDR2 is SYGVKD in the germline V gene. CDR3 length equals 15 residues. V gave up 5 bases and J gave up 1 base; unmatched junction bases: 5.

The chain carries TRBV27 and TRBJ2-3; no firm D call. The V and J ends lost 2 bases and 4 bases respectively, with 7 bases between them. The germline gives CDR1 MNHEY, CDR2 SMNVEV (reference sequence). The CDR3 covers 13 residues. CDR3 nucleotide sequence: TGTGCCAGCAGTTTACAGGCGCCAGATACGCAGTATTTT. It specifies CASSLQAPDTQYF.

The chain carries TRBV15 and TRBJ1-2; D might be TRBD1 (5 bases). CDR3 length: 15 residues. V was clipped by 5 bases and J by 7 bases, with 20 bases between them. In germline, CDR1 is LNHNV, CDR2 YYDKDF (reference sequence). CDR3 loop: CATSGERGFSFGYTF. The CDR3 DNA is TGTGCCACCAGCGGTGAAAGGGGCTTCTCCTTTGGCTACACCTTC.

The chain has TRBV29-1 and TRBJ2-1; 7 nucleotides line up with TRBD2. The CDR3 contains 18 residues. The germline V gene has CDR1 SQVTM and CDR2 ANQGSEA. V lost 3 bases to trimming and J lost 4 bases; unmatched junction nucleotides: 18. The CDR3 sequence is CSVEESRWEGRQYNEQFF. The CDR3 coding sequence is TGCAGCGTTGAGGAGAGTAGGTGGGAGGGGAGACAATACAATGAGCAGTTCTTC.

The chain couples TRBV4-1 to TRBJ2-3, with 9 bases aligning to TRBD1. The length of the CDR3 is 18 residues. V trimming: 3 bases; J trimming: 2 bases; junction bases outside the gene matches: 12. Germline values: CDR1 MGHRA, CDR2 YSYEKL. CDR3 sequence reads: CASSQHYSGTGLTDTQYF. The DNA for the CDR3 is TGCGCCAGCAGCCAGCACTATTCCGGGACAGGGCTCACAGATACGCAGTATTTT.

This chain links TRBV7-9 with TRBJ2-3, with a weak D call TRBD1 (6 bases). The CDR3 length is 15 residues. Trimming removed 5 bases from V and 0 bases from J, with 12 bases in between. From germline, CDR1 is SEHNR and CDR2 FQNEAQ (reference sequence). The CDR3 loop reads CASSETGSSTDTQYF. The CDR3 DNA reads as TGTGCCAGCAGCGAAACAGGGTCCAGCACAGATACGCAGTATTTT.

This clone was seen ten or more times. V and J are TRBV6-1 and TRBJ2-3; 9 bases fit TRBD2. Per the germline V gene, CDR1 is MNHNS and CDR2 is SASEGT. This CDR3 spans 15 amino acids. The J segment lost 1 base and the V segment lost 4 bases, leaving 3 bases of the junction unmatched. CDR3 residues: CASSVSSGGTDTQYF. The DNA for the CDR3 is TGTGCCAGCAGTGTTTCTAGCGGGGGCACAGATACGCAGTATTTT.

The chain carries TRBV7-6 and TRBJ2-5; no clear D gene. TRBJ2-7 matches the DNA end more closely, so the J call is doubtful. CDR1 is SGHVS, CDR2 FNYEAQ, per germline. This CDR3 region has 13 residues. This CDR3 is CASRDTVTYEQYF. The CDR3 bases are TGTGCCAGCAGAGATACGGTTACCTACGAGCAGTACTTC.

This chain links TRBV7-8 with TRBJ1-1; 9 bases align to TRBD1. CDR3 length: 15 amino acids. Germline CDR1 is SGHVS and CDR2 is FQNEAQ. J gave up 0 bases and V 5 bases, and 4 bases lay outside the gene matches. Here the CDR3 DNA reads TGTGCCAGCAGCCCTTGGGACAGGGTGAACACTGAAGCTTTCTTT. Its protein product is CASSPWDRVNTEAFF.

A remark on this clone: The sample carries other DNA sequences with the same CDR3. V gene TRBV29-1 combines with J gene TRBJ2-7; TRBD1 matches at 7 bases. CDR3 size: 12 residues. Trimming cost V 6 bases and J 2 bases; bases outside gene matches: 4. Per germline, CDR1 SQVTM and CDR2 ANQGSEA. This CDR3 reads CSVRGGPYEQYF. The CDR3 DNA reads TGCAGCGTCCGAGGGGGCCCCTACGAGCAGTACTTC.

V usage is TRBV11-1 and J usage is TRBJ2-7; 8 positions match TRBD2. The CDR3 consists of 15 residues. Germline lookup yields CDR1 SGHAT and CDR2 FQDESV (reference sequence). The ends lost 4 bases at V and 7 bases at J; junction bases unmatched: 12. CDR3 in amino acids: CASSWVGLGIGEQYF. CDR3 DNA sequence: TGTGCCAGCAGCTGGGTGGGACTAGGTATTGGGGAGCAGTACTTC.

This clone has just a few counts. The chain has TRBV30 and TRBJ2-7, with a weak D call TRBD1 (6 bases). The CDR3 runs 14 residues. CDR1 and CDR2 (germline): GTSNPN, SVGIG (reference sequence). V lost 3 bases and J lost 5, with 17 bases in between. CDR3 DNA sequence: TGTGCCTGGAGCCCAGGGGCTTTTTCCCACGAGCAGTACTTC. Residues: CAWSPGAFSHEQYF.

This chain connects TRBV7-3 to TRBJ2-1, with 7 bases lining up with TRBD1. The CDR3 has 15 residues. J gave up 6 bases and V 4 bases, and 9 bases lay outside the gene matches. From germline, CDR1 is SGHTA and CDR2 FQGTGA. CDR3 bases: TGTGCCAGCAGCTCGGAACCGGGACAGCTCAATGAGCAGTTCTTC. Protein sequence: CASSSEPGQLNEQFF.

CDR3 in amino acids: CASSLSPFSSYGYTF. CDR3 coding DNA: TGTGCCAGCAGTTTATCCCCTTTTAGCTCCTATGGCTACACCTTC. The genes are TRBV27 and TRBJ1-2; D remains ambiguous. V was trimmed by 0 bases and J by 4 bases, leaving 12 bases between them. The CDR3 extends over 15 amino acids. The germline gives CDR1 MNHEY, CDR2 SMNVEV (reference sequence).

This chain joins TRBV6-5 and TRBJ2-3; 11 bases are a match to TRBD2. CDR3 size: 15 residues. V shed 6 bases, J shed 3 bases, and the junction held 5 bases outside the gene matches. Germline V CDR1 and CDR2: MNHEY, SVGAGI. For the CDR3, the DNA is TGTGCCAGCAGAATTCTAGCGGGGGGTACAGATACGCAGTATTTT. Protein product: CASRILAGGTDTQYF.

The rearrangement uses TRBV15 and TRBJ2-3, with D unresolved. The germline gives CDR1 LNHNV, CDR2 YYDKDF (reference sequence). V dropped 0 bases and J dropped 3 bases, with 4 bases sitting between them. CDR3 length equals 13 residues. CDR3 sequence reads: CATSRDLTDTQYF. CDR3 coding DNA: TGTGCCACCAGCAGAGATTTAACAGATACGCAGTATTTT.

The CDR3, as DNA: TGTGCCAGCAGCGGCACACCAGGGGCCTCCTATAATTCACCCCTCCACTTT. Translating it yields CASSGTPGASYNSPLHF. V gene TRBV9 combines with J gene TRBJ1-6, with D perhaps matching TRBD1 (6 bases). Trimming pared 3 bases from V and 0 bases from J, leaving 13 bases between. The CDR3 contains 17 residues. Germline CDR1 and CDR2: SGDLS and YYNGEE.